This note documents a single TCR beta chain sequence. Between the trimmed V and J ends, which lost 6 bases and 4 bases, there was a span of 10 bases. CDR3 length: 13 amino acids. Looked up from germline, CDR1 is MDHEN and CDR2 is SYDVKM. Assay used: immunoSEQ multiplex PCR; TCRdb lists only in-frame clones, some missing. The sample has 45,000 or so clones; 90% are singletons. The sample is drawn from a study of T cell responses to AZD1222 COVID-19 vaccine. This TCR was recovered from an adult who received the AZD1222 COVID-19 vaccine. The chain uses TRBV28 and TRBJ2-1; possible D gene TRBD2, 5 bases. The source material was peripheral blood, sampled 28 days after the second AZD1222 dose. The CDR3 reads CASSLERYNEQFF. CDR3 nucleotides: TGTGCCAGCAGCCTGGAGCGGTACAATGAGCAGTTCTTC.